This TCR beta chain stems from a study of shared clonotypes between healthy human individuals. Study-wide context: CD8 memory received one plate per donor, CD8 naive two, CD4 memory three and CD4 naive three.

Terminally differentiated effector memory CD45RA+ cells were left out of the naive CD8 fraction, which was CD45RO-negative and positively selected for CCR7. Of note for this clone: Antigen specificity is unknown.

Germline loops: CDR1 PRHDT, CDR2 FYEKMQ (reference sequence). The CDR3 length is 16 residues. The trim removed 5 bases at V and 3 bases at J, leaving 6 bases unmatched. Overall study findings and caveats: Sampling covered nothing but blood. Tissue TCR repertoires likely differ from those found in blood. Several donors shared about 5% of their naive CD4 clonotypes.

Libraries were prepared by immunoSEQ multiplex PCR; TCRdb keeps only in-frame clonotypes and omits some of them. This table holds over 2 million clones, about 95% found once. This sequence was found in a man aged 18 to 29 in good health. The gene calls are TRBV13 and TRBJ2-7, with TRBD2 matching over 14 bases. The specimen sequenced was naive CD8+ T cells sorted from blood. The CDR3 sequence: CASSVRTSGGFYEQYF. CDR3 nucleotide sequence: TGTGCCAGCAGCGTCAGGACTAGCGGGGGGTTCTACGAGCAGTACTTC.